A single sample is the source of the 26 T cell receptor beta chains below, sequenced in a study of cytomegalovirus exposure and HLA in healthy donors. Vbeta (60) and Jbeta (13) primers were used in the PCR. The assay was immunoSEQ multiplex PCR, and TCRdb's table has in-frame clones only and misses some. In total, the table holds tens of thousands of clones. The sequenced sample was PBMCs. The receptor set was obtained from a female donor in good health and CMV-seropositive.

This sequence joins TRBV11-2 and TRBJ2-7; D might be TRBD2 (5 bases). The V end was cut by 9 bases, the J end by 6 bases, with 18 bases between. The CDR3 has 13 amino acids. Germline CDR1 and CDR2: SGHAT and FQNNGV. The CDR3 spells CARERGAMREQYF. The CDR3 DNA follows: TGTGCCAGGGAACGGGGAGCTATGCGCGAGCAGTACTTC.

The chain uses TRBV19 and TRBJ2-7, with D perhaps TRBD1 (5 bases). The CDR3 covers 14 residues. The ends were cut back, 5 bases at V and 6 bases at J, with 17 bases in the middle. CDR1 is LNHDA and CDR2 is SQIVND in the germline V gene (reference sequence). The CDR3 nucleotides are TGTGCCAGTAGTCTACACATAATGGACATCGAGCAGTACTTC. This translates into CASSLHIMDIEQYF.

The gene calls are TRBV2 and TRBJ1-1, with D perhaps matching TRBD1 (5 bases). Germline V CDR1 and CDR2: SNHLY, FYNNEI. V lost 7 bases and J 6 bases, leaving 24 bases between the germline ends. There are 16 residues in the CDR3. CDR3: CASTLQGRGGGAEAFF. The CDR3 bases are TGTGCCAGCACCCTTCAGGGACGCGGGGGAGGGGCTGAAGCTTTCTTT.

The chain has TRBV15 and TRBJ2-7; maybe TRBD2 (5 bases). CDR1 is LNHNV and CDR2 is YYDKDF in the germline V gene (reference sequence). This CDR3 has 11 amino acids. The ends were cut back, 7 bases at V and 6 bases at J, with 10 bases in the middle. The DNA for the CDR3 is TGTGCCACCACCCCGGGGAGCGAGCAGTACTTC. Its translation: CATTPGSEQYF.

The chain carries TRBV6-5 and TRBJ2-7, with 8 bases aligning to TRBD2. V lost 4 bases, J lost 2 bases, and 7 bases stayed unmatched. There are 15 residues in the CDR3. Per the germline V gene, CDR1 is MNHEY and CDR2 is SVGAGI. The CDR3 DNA sequence: TGTGCCAGCAGTTGGGGCAGACTAGCGCCCTACGAGCAGTACTTC. It codes for CASSWGRLAPYEQYF.

The rearrangement links TRBV29-1 to TRBJ1-3, with D unclear. This CDR3 is 13 amino acids long. The germline V and J ends were trimmed by 5 bases and 1 base, with 9 bases remaining between them. CDR1 and CDR2 from the germline V gene are SQVTM and ANQGSEA. The CDR3 is CSVSGTSGNTIYF. CDR3 DNA: TGCAGCGTTTCCGGTACTTCTGGAAACACCATATATTTT.

The CDR3 loop is CASSTDKLAGANEQFF. The CDR3 DNA is TGTGCCAGCAGCACTGACAAACTAGCGGGAGCCAATGAGCAGTTCTTC. J is TRBJ2-1 and V is TRBV5-4; 11 bases match TRBD2. Germline CDR1 is SGHNT and CDR2 is YYREEE (reference sequence). The CDR3 totals 16 residues. J gave up 6 bases and V 4 bases, and 9 bases lay outside the gene matches.

The J gene is TRBJ2-3, the V gene TRBV27; possibly TRBD2 for D (5 bases). The CDR3 totals 15 residues. V was clipped by 8 bases and J by 1 base, with 16 bases between them. CDR1 is MNHEY, CDR2 SMNVEV, per germline (reference sequence). CDR3 nucleotide sequence: TGTGCCAGCCGGACTTGGCCGTATGGCACAGATACGCAGTATTTT. It translates to CASRTWPYGTDTQYF.

This sequence joins TRBV2 and TRBJ2-6; possible D gene TRBD1, 5 bases. Trimming stripped 6 bases from V and 1 base from J, with 10 bases between. CDR3 length equals 15 residues. Germline CDR1 and CDR2: SNHLY and FYNNEI. CDR3: CASRPDRSGANVLTF. CDR3 sequence (DNA): TGTGCCAGCAGACCCGACAGATCTGGGGCCAACGTCCTGACTTTC.

The J gene is TRBJ2-1, the V gene TRBV19; D possibly corresponds to TRBD2 (6 bases). The ends were cut back, 3 bases at V and 5 bases at J, with 11 bases in the middle. Germline V gene lookup returns CDR1 LNHDA and CDR2 SQIVND (reference sequence). The CDR3 consists of 14 residues. The DNA of the CDR3 is TGTGCCAGTAGTATCTCACCGGGGGACAATGAGCAGTTCTTC. It encodes CASSISPGDNEQFF.

The V call is TRBV4-1, the J call TRBJ2-7; the D gene is possibly TRBD1 (7 bases). Germline-derived CDR1 and CDR2 are MGHRA and YSYEKL. Trimming removed 0 bases from V and 2 bases from J, with 11 bases in between. There are 15 residues in the CDR3. The CDR3 region is CASSQEGGQPYEQYF. CDR3 DNA: TGCGCCAGCAGCCAAGAGGGGGGACAGCCCTACGAGCAGTACTTC.

The chain is built from TRBV19 and TRBJ2-7, with 8 bases identical to TRBD2. Germline CDR1 and CDR2: LNHDA and SQIVND (reference sequence). This CDR3 has 15 amino acids. The V gene end was trimmed by 1 base and the J gene end by 5 bases; junction bases not matched to a gene: 7. For the CDR3, the DNA is TGTGCCAGTAGTATAGCAAGCGGGAGAGGGAACGAGCAGTACTTC. It yields the protein CASSIASGRGNEQYF.

The chain combines TRBV6-1 with TRBJ2-7, with a possible D match to TRBD2 (5 bases). Germline CDR1 MNHNS, CDR2 SASEGT. The CDR3 sequence is 15 residues long. V shed 1 base and J shed 3 bases, with 13 bases lying between them. CDR3 protein: CASSEELEGYYEQYF. As DNA, the CDR3 is TGTGCCAGCAGTGAAGAATTAGAGGGCTACTACGAGCAGTACTTC.

The chain uses TRBV21-1 and TRBJ2-5; the D call of TRBD2 is as the table states it, not checked on the DNA. TRBV21-1 is labeled a pseudogene. The CDR3 extends over 14 amino acids. CDR3 residues: CASSKVGEVGTQYF. The CDR3 nucleotides are TGTGCCAGCAGCAAAGTAGGAGAGGTGGGGACCCAGTACTTC.

The CDR3, as DNA: TGTGCCAGCAGCTCAAGGGGAGGGTACGAGCAGTACTTC. It yields the protein CASSSRGGYEQYF. This chain connects TRBV7-9 to TRBJ2-7; TRBD2 matches 7 bases. The trim removed 4 bases at V and 4 bases at J, leaving 4 bases unmatched. The CDR3 runs 13 residues. Germline V gene data show CDR1 as SEHNR and CDR2 as FQNEAQ (reference sequence).

The rearrangement links TRBV18 to TRBJ1-1; D is possibly TRBD1 (6 bases). The CDR3 runs 13 residues. The germline V gene has CDR1 KGHSH and CDR2 LQKENI. V shed 3 bases and J shed 7 bases, with 12 bases lying between them. This CDR3 reads CASSPYGQLEAFF. The CDR3 DNA follows: TGTGCCAGCTCACCTTATGGACAGCTTGAAGCTTTCTTT.

The chain recombines TRBV28 with TRBJ2-5; 9 bases map to TRBD1. CDR3 length: 14 amino acids. From germline, CDR1 is MDHEN and CDR2 SYDVKM. V dropped 6 bases and J dropped 5; count of bases not matched to a gene: 7. The CDR3 sequence is CASSGTGPTETQYF. The CDR3 DNA reads TGTGCCAGCAGCGGGACAGGGCCTACCGAGACCCAGTACTTC.

The CDR3 region has the DNA TGTGCCATCGGCGGGACAGCGAACACTGAAGCTTTCTTT. This codes for CAIGGTANTEAFF. V and J are TRBV10-3 and TRBJ1-1, with 7 positions matching TRBD1. The germline CDR1 and CDR2 sequences are ENHRY and SYGVKD. V lost 8 bases, J lost 1 base, and 4 bases stayed unmatched. The CDR3 has 13 amino acids.

The chain recombines TRBV10-3 with TRBJ1-1, with 8 bases identical to TRBD1. Germline-derived CDR1 and CDR2 are ENHRY and SYGVKD. Trimming removed 3 bases from V and 1 base from J; junction bases left unmatched: 4. The CDR3 sequence is 15 residues long. CDR3 sequence (DNA): TGTGCCATCAGTGAACCCGGACAGGGGAACACTGAAGCTTTCTTT. Its translation is CAISEPGQGNTEAFF.

The genes are TRBV28 and TRBJ2-4; 14 nucleotides line up with TRBD2. The CDR3 contains 15 residues. Germline-derived CDR1 and CDR2 are MDHEN and SYDVKM. V shed 5 bases and J 8 bases; nucleotides not matched to a gene: 5. CDR3 region: CASSPGTSGSHIQYF. CDR3 DNA sequence: TGTGCCAGCAGTCCAGGGACTAGCGGGAGTCACATTCAGTACTTC.

V gene TRBV6-1 combines with J gene TRBJ2-7; D is perhaps TRBD1 (5 bases). V lost 3 bases to trimming and J lost 0 bases, with 9 bases between them. This CDR3 region has 14 residues. Germline V gene sequence: CDR1 MNHNS, CDR2 SASEGT. Written as DNA, the CDR3 is TGTGCCAGCAGTGAGCGACAGAGCTCCTACGAGCAGTACTTC. It yields the protein CASSERQSSYEQYF.

The genes are TRBV5-1 and TRBJ2-7, with a weak D call TRBD1 (5 bases). V shed 3 bases and J shed 1 base, with 14 bases lying between them. Germline CDR1 reads SGHRS; CDR2 reads YFSETQ. The CDR3 length is 15 residues. The CDR3 DNA reads as TGCGCCAGCAGCTCGGTGGGCGGACAATCCTACGAGCAGTACTTC. This gives the protein CASSSVGGQSYEQYF.

This sequence joins TRBV29-1 and TRBJ1-2; D not resolved. The V and J ends lost 3 bases and 9 bases respectively, with 17 bases between them. The CDR3 consists of 13 residues. Germline V gene sequence: CDR1 SQVTM, CDR2 ANQGSEA. The CDR3, as DNA: TGCAGCGTTGAGGGGAGCGGTAGGGTTCGCTACACCTTC. Protein: CSVEGSGRVRYTF.

The chain joins TRBV4-1 to TRBJ2-1; TRBD2 matches 9 bases. The CDR3 sequence is 17 residues long. V shed 0 bases and J 5 bases; nucleotides not matched to a gene: 8. CDR1 and CDR2 from the germline V gene are MGHRA and YSYEKL. The CDR3 sequence is CASSQDPSGTLDNEQFF. CDR3 sequence (DNA): TGCGCCAGCAGCCAAGACCCTAGCGGGACCCTCGACAATGAGCAGTTCTTC.

The chain carries TRBV4-1 and TRBJ2-1; TRBD2 agrees at 7 bases. Germline CDR1 MGHRA, CDR2 YSYEKL. The length of the CDR3 is 16 residues. After removal of 6 bases from V and 5 bases from J, the junction contained 13 bases not matched to a gene. CDR3 nucleotides: TGCGCCAGCAGAGTCCTACCGGGCGGGAGAAACAATGAGCAGTTCTTC. This translates into CASRVLPGGRNNEQFF.

The chain is built from TRBV9 and TRBJ2-7; 8 positions agree with TRBD1. Germline lookup yields CDR1 SGDLS and CDR2 YYNGEE. Trimming took 3 bases from V and 7 from J; bases not matched to a gene: 3. This CDR3 has 12 residues. The CDR3 coding sequence is TGTGCCAGCAGCGCAGACAGGGGTGAGCAGTACTTC. Its protein is CASSADRGEQYF.